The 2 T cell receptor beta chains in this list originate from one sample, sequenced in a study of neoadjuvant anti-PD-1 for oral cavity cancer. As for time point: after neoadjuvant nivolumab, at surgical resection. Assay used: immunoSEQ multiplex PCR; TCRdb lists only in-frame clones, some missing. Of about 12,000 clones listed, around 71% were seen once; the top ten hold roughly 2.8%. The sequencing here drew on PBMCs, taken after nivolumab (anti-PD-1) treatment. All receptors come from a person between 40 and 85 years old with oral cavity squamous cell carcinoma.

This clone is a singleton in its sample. This CDR3 is CASSWGQATGSNEQFF. CDR3 DNA sequence: TGTGCCAGCAGCTGGGGACAGGCCACAGGGAGCAATGAGCAGTTCTTC. The chain carries TRBV5-4 and TRBJ2-1; 8 bases fit TRBD1. V shed 3 bases and J 6 bases; nucleotides not matched to a gene: 11. The CDR3 has 16 amino acids. Germline V CDR1 and CDR2: SGHNT, YYREEE (reference sequence).

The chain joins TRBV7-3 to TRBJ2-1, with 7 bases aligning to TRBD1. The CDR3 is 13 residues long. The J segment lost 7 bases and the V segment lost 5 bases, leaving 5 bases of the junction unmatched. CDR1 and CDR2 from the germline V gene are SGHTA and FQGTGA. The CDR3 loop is CASSDGRGNEQFF. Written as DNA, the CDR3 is TGTGCCAGCAGCGACGGCAGGGGGAATGAGCAGTTCTTC.